This TCR beta chain was captured by sequencing in a study of OX40 agonist ivuxolimab in advanced cancers. Findings of the study overall: Expansion of clones was among the lowest in partial responders at 0.1-3.0 mg/kg. Expanded clones tended on average to be more numerous among CD8+ T cells than CD4+. There was clonal expansion of CD4+ and CD8+ blood T cells by week 6 at 0.1 to 3.0 mg/kg.

As regards this clone: The antigen remains undetermined.

The data were produced by immunoSEQ multiplex PCR, yet TCRdb's version contains in-frame clones alone and is incomplete. This sample has approximately 30,000 clones, with 80% to 95% found just once. This TCR derives from an adult with an advanced solid tumor such as melanoma, head and neck, liver or kidney cancer. The starting material was CD4+ or CD8+ T cells sorted from blood, obtained in a trial of the OX40 agonist ivuxolimab.

The CDR3 spells CASTPTLGRGYEQYF. In DNA form, the CDR3 reads TGTGCCAGCACCCCAACCTTGGGACGAGGCTACGAGCAGTACTTC. The chain employs TRBV28 and TRBJ2-7; tentatively, D is TRBD1 or TRBD2 (5 bases each). The germline V gene encodes CDR1 MDHEN and CDR2 SYDVKM. Trimming stripped 7 bases from V and 3 bases from J, with 19 bases between. This CDR3 is 15 amino acids long.